Listed below are T cell receptor beta chains from one sample, sequenced in a study of shared clonotypes between healthy human individuals. The method was immunoSEQ multiplex PCR; TCRdb's version includes in-frame clones alone and lacks a portion of them. This table has about 2.2 million clones, about 93% appearing once. The source material was naive CD8+ T cells from PBMCs. The receptors here all came from a man between 18 and 29 years old in good health. Some clones in this sample may be carry-over from other donors' samples. Both conserved end residues are trimmed from each CDR3.

j_gene: TRBJ2-7; v_gene: TRBV7-9; CDR3aa: ASSSFLAVSSYEQY
j_gene: TRBJ1-1; v_gene: TRBV28; CDR3aa: ASSLEQGEMNTEAF
j_gene: TRBJ1-2; v_gene: TRBV9; CDR3aa: ASSVATGAYT
j_gene: TRBJ2-5; v_gene: TRBV7-2; CDR3aa: ASSPGTGDQETQY
j_gene: TRBJ1-1; v_gene: TRBV4-1; CDR3aa: ASSQDWETEAF
j_gene: TRBJ2-1; v_gene: TRBV7-9; CDR3aa: ASSLGTSGIGYNEQF
j_gene: TRBJ2-2; v_gene: TRBV13; CDR3aa: ASSSGPAGGELF
j_gene: TRBJ2-7; v_gene: TRBV7-9; CDR3aa: ASSPSEGLASYEQY
j_gene: TRBJ2-1; v_gene: TRBV4-1; CDR3aa: ASSPRVGSSYNEQF
j_gene: TRBJ2-5; v_gene: TRBV11-2; CDR3aa: ASSLGPNPGTGGLETQY
j_gene: TRBJ1-1; v_gene: TRBV5-4; CDR3aa: ASSLGGGSSEAF
j_gene: TRBJ1-2; v_gene: TRBV7-2; CDR3aa: ASSVRANYGYT
j_gene: TRBJ2-7; v_gene: TRBV7-2; CDR3aa: ASSILAGAVGEQY
j_gene: TRBJ1-1; v_gene: TRBV23-1; CDR3aa: ASSQSSTGRFHTEAF
j_gene: TRBJ2-3; v_gene: TRBV6-6; CDR3aa: ASSWTSGITDTQY
j_gene: TRBJ2-7; v_gene: TRBV29-1; CDR3aa: SVRTGLYEQY
j_gene: TRBJ1-4; v_gene: TRBV27; CDR3aa: ASAPLGRLNEKLF
j_gene: TRBJ2-1; v_gene: TRBV5-6; CDR3aa: ASSLPGPYNEQF
j_gene: TRBJ2-1; v_gene: TRBV28; CDR3aa: ASSGAFEQF
j_gene: TRBJ1-5; v_gene: TRBV7-8; CDR3aa: ASSMDRGFNQPQH
j_gene: TRBJ1-5; v_gene: TRBV7-9; CDR3aa: ASSPDRTQPQH
j_gene: TRBJ1-5; v_gene: TRBV5-6; CDR3aa: ASSLWGGSNQPQH
j_gene: TRBJ1-2; v_gene: TRBV27; CDR3aa: ASSLEPPDDREAFYGYT
j_gene: TRBJ1-1; v_gene: TRBV4-3; CDR3aa: ASSQVLTPPGENTEAF
j_gene: TRBJ2-7; v_gene: TRBV9; CDR3aa: ASSVGEGAYEQY
j_gene: TRBJ2-2; v_gene: TRBV29-1; CDR3aa: SVEEGRNTGELF
j_gene: TRBJ2-7; v_gene: TRBV28; CDR3aa: ASSLYISTPLVQY
j_gene: TRBJ1-5; v_gene: TRBV19; CDR3aa: ASSLGTGGPYQPQH
j_gene: TRBJ2-7; v_gene: TRBV6-5; CDR3aa: ASSYSGGNTYEQY